What follows are 4 T cell receptor beta chains derived from one specimen sequenced in a study of shared clonotypes between healthy human individuals. The protocol was immunoSEQ multiplex PCR, while the TCRdb copy is restricted to in-frame clones and leaves out a portion. This sample has 100,000 to 120,000 clones, with about 70% found just once. What was sequenced was memory CD8+ T cells sorted from blood. Specified subset: CD45RO+ cells pooled with CCR7-negative TemRA cells. These receptor sequences come from a woman younger than 45 in good health.

The chain combines TRBV15 with TRBJ2-4, with D unresolved. Germline V lookup: CDR1 LNHNV, CDR2 YYDKDF (reference sequence). Trimming left V 1 base short and J 3 bases short, with 4 bases between. The CDR3 runs 13 residues. The CDR3 loop is CATSRVFKNIQYF. CDR3 in DNA: TGTGCCACCAGCAGAGTATTCAAAAACATTCAGTACTTC.

The chain recombines TRBV11-2 with TRBJ2-7, with 9 bases matching TRBD1. Germline loops: CDR1 SGHAT, CDR2 FQNNGV. Trimming took 1 base from V and 5 from J; bases not matched to a gene: 9. The CDR3 extends over 16 amino acids. The DNA of the CDR3 is TGTGCCAGCAGCTTAGCCCGACAGGGGGACACGCACGAGCAGTACTTC. It encodes CASSLARQGDTHEQYF.

This clone was counted a few times. The chain links TRBV28 to TRBJ1-5; D gene ambiguous. This CDR3 region has 16 residues. V lost 5 bases and J lost 1, with 15 bases in between. CDR1 is MDHEN, CDR2 SYDVKM, per germline. CDR3 loop: CASSRWGDGSNQPQHF. The CDR3 DNA follows: TGTGCCAGCAGTAGGTGGGGTGATGGGAGCAATCAGCCCCAGCATTTT.

V gene TRBV27 combines with J gene TRBJ1-3; D remains ambiguous. The V and J ends lost 7 bases and 6 bases respectively, with 10 bases between them. CDR3 size: 12 residues. Germline V gene sequence: CDR1 MNHEY, CDR2 SMNVEV (reference sequence). CDR3 coding DNA: TGTGCCAGCATGGGCCCATCAAACACCATATATTTT. Amino acid sequence: CASMGPSNTIYF.